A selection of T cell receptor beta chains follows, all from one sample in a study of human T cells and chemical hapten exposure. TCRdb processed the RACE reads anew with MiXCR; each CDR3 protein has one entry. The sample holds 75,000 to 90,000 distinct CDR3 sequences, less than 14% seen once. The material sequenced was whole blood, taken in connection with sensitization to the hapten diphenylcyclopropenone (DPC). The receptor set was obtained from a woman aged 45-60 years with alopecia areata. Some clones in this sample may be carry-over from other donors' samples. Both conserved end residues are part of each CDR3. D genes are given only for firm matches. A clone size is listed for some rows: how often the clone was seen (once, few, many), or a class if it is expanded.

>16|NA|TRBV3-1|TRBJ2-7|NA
TGTGCCAGCAGCCGGGGGGGGGCCCTCCTCTCCTACGAGCAGTACTTC
CASSRGGALLSYEQYF
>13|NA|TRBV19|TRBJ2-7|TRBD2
TGTGCCAGTAGAGGGACTAGCGGCTACGAGCAGTACTTC
CASRGTSGYEQYF
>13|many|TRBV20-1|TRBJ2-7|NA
TGCAGTGCATCTCCCCAACTCCTCTACGAGCAGTACTTC
CSASPQLLYEQYF
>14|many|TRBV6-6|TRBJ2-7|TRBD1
TGTGCCAGCAGTTACGCGGACAGGGACAAGGAGCAGTACTTC
CASSYADRDKEQYF
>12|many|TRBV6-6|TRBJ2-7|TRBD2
TGTGCCAGCAGTCGGGGGGGGGAAGAGCAGTACTTC
CASSRGGEEQYF
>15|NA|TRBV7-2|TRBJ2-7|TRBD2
TGTGCCAGCAGCTGGGGTGGACTAGCGGTCTACGAGCAGTACTTC
CASSWGGLAVYEQYF
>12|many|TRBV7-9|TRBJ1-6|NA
TGTGCCAGCAGCTTTTCTAACCCACCCCTCCACTTT
CASSFSNPPLHF
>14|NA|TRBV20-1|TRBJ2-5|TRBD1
TGCAGTGCTGGACAGGGGCCCACCCGGGAGACCCAGTACTTC
CSAGQGPTRETQYF
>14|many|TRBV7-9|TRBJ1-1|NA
TGTGCCAGCAGCTTAGCGCGGTTGAACACTGAAGCTTTCTTT
CASSLARLNTEAFF
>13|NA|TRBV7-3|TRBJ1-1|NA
TGTGCCTCCTCGACAGGAATGAACACTGAAGCTTTCTTT
CASSTGMNTEAFF
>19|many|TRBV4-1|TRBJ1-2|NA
TGCGCCAGCAGCCAAGCGGGTATTAAGGTTCCGCCCGTGGGCTATGGCTACACCTTC
CASSQAGIKVPPVGYGYTF
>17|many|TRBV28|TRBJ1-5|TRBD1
TGTGCCAGCTCGGGGACAGGGGGCGCGATGAGCAATCAGCCCCAGCATTTT
CASSGTGGAMSNQPQHF
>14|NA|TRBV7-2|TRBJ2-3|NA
TGTGCCAGCAGCCGATATCAGGGCACAGATACGCAGTATTTT
CASSRYQGTDTQYF
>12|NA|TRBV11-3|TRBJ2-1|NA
TGTGCCAGCAGACCAGGGGGGAATGAGCAGTTCTTC
CASRPGGNEQFF
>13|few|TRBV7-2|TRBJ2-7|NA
TGTGCCAGCAGCTTTTCCGTCTCCTACGAGCAGTACTTC
CASSFSVSYEQYF
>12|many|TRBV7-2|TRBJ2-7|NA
TGTGCCAGCAGCTTAGTAGGGTACGAGCAGTACTTC
CASSLVGYEQYF
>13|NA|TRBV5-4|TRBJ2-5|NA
TGTGCCAGCACCGGGGGACAGCAAGAGACCCAGTACTTC
CASTGGQQETQYF
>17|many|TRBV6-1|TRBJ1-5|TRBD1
TGTGCCAGCACGGGGTTTGGACAGGGCCTTAGCAATCAGCCCCAGCATTTT
CASTGFGQGLSNQPQHF
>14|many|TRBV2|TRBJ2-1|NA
TGTGCCAGCAGTGGGTCGTTTGTTCGCGGGCCGAAGTTCTTC
CASSGSFVRGPKFF
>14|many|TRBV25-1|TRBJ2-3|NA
TGTGCCAGCGGACCGGGACCTAGCACAGATACGCAGTATTTT
CASGPGPSTDTQYF
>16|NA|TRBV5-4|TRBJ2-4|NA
TGTGCCAGCAGCCCGGCCAAGGGGACGGCCAAAAACATTCAGTACTTC
CASSPAKGTAKNIQYF
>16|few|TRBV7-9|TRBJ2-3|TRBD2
TGTGCCAGCAGCGCATTAGCGGGAGTAGGCACAGATACGCAGTATTTT
CASSALAGVGTDTQYF
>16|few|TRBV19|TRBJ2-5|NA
TGTGCCAGTAGTATAGGAGGAGGTTCGTACCAAGAGACCCAGTACTTC
CASSIGGGSYQETQYF
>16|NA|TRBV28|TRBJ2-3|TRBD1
TGTGCCAGCAGTTTTCAGGGGGCGATCCACACAGATACGCAGTATTTT
CASSFQGAIHTDTQYF
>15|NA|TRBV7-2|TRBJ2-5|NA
TGTGCCAGCAGCCCCCAAAGTAGCGTCAGGGGGACCCAGTACTTC
CASSPQSSVRGTQYF
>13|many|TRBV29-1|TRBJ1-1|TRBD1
TGCAGCGTCTTGACAGGGGGCGCGGTTGAAGCTTTCTTT
CSVLTGGAVEAFF
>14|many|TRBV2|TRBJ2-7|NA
TGTGCCAGCAGCGCTGACAGCTATCGCTACGAGCAGTACTTC
CASSADSYRYEQYF
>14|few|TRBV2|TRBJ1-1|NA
TGTGCCAGCTCCCGGAGTTGGGTGAACACTGAAGCTTTCTTT
CASSRSWVNTEAFF
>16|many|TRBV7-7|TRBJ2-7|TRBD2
TGTGCTAGCAGCCCGTCGGCGGGACTAGCGGGAGTTAGGCAGTACTTC
CASSPSAGLAGVRQYF
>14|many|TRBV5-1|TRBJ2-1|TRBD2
TGCGCCAGCTCCACTAGCGGATTTATGGATGAGCAGTTCTTC
CASSTSGFMDEQFF
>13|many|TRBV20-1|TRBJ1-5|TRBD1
TGCAGTGCTGAGACAGGGAACAATCAGCCCCAGCATTTT
CSAETGNNQPQHF
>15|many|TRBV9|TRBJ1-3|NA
TGTGCCAGCAGCGCTACTCCAAGCTCTGGAAACACCATATATTTT
CASSATPSSGNTIYF
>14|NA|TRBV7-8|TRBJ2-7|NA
TGTGCCAGCAGCTTAGTGATGGGTCCAGCCGAGCAGTACTTC
CASSLVMGPAEQYF
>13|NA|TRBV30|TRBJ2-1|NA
TGTGCCTCTCAGCGGAGGGGAGACAATGAGCAGTTCTTC
CASQRRGDNEQFF
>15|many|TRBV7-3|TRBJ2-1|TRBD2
TGTGCCAGCAGCTTTCGTCTAGCGGGCTCCAATGAGCAGTTCTTC
CASSFRLAGSNEQFF
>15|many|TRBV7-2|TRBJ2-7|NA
TGTGCCAGCAGCTTAACTTGGCTAGCTGACTACGAGCAGTACTTC
CASSLTWLADYEQYF